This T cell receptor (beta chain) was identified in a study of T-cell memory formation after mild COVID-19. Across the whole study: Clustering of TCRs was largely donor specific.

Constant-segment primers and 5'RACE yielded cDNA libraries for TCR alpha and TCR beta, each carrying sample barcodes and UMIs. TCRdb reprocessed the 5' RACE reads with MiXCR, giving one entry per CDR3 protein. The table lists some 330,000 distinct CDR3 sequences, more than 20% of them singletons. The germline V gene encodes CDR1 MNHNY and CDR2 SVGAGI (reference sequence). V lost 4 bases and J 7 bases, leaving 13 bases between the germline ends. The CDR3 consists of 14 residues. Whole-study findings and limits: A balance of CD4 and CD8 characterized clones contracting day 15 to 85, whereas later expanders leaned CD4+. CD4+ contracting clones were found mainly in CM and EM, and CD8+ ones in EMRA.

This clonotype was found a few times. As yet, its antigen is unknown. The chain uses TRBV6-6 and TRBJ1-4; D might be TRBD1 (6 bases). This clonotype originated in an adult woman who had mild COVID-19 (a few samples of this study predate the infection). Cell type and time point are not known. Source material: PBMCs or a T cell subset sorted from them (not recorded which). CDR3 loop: CASSWDMRSEKLFF. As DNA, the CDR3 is TGTGCCAGCAGTTGGGACATGAGAAGTGAAAAACTGTTTTTT.